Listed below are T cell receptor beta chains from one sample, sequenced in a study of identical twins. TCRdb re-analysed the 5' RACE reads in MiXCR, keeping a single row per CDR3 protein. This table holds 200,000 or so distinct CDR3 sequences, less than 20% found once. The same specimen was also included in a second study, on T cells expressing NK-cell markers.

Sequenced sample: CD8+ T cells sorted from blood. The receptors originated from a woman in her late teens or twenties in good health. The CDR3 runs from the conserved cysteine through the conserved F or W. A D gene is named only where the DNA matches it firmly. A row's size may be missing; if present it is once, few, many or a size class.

CAWSSGVTGANTGELFF | TGTGCCTGGAGCAGTGGGGTGACAGGGGCCAATACCGGGGAGCTGTTTTTT | NA | TRBD1 | TRBJ2-2 | TRBV30
CASSFLKDRGGYTF | TGTGCCAGCAGTTTCCTTAAAGACAGGGGTGGCTACACCTTC | NA | TRBD1 | TRBJ1-2 | TRBV12-3/TRBV12-4
CASSYSVRGAYNEQFF | TGTGCCAGCAGTTACTCTGTGCGGGGGGCCTACAATGAGCAGTTCTTC | NA | TRBD2 | TRBJ2-1 | TRBV6-5
CASSSTRGQGVVNIQYF | TGTGCCAGCAGCTCAACAAGGGGACAGGGGGTAGTAAACATTCAGTACTTC | NA | TRBD1 | TRBJ2-4 | TRBV7-9
CASSLESSYEQYF | TGCGCCAGCAGCTTGGAATCCTCCTACGAGCAGTACTTC | few | NA | TRBJ2-7 | TRBV5-1
CASSSGSLSTDTQYF | TGTGCCAGCAGTAGCGGGAGCCTTAGCACAGATACGCAGTATTTT | many | TRBD2 | TRBJ2-3 | TRBV6-4
CASSSRTSGTQETQYF | TGTGCCAGCAGCTCTAGGACTAGCGGGACCCAAGAGACCCAGTACTTC | few | TRBD2 | TRBJ2-5 | TRBV12-3/TRBV12-4
CASSQDGQGDNEQFF | TGCGCCAGCAGCCAAGATGGACAGGGCGACAATGAGCAGTTCTTC | NA | TRBD1 | TRBJ2-1 | TRBV4-1
CASSQLDEQFF | TGTGCCAGCAGCCAATTGGATGAGCAGTTCTTC | NA | NA | TRBJ2-1 | TRBV14
CASSGIDYEQYF | TGTGCCAGCAGCGGTATAGACTACGAGCAGTACTTC | NA | NA | TRBJ2-7 | TRBV11-3
CASGPPRADTQYF | TGTGCTAGTGGCCCACCCCGAGCAGATACGCAGTATTTT | few | NA | TRBJ2-3 | TRBV12-5